This is a list of T cell receptor beta chains from one sample in a study of identical twins. TCRdb re-called the 5' RACE reads through MiXCR, storing one row per CDR3 protein. The data hold 400,000 to 550,000 distinct CDR3 sequences, with roughly an eighth observed a single time. These data are also associated with another study on yellow fever vaccine responses in identical twins.

The sample was CD4+ T cells sorted from blood. The receptors were gathered from a woman aged 18-29 years in good health. The CDR3 runs from the conserved cysteine through the conserved F or W. Each record gives: D gene, clone size, J gene, V gene, CDR3 protein, CDR3 DNA. D genes are given only for firm matches. Clone size is not always given. Where it is, it says once, few, many or a class for expanded clones.

>TRBD2|few|TRBJ2-1|TRBV12-3/TRBV12-4
CASSSLAGGLVTYNEQFF
TGTGCCAGCAGTTCCTTAGCGGGAGGGCTTGTCACCTACAATGAGCAGTTCTTC
>NA|NA|TRBJ2-1|TRBV20-1
CSARRGNENDEQFF
TGCAGTGCTAGACGGGGGAATGAGAACGATGAGCAGTTCTTC
>TRBD1|NA|TRBJ2-7|TRBV7-8
CASNIAAGTGNYEQYF
TGTGCCAGCAACATTGCAGCCGGGACAGGAAACTACGAGCAGTACTTC
>NA|NA|TRBJ2-7|TRBV9
CASSVHPSSYEQYF
TGTGCCAGCAGCGTTCACCCAAGCTCCTACGAGCAGTACTTC
>NA|few|TRBJ2-1|TRBV6-1
CASSISRGNEQFF
TGTGCCAGCAGCATCTCTAGGGGCAATGAGCAGTTCTTC
>TRBD2|NA|TRBJ2-7|TRBV2
CASSPRLAGVPYEQYF
TGTGCCAGCAGTCCCCGACTAGCGGGAGTCCCCTACGAGCAGTACTTC
>NA|NA|TRBJ2-3|TRBV6-4
CASSDSPSGSTDTQYF
TGTGCCAGCAGTGACTCGCCCAGCGGAAGCACAGATACGCAGTATTTT
>NA|few|TRBJ2-7|TRBV28
CASSSPTGPALREQYF
TGTGCCAGCAGTTCTCCTACCGGGCCAGCCTTACGCGAGCAGTACTTC
>NA|few|TRBJ2-4|TRBV21-1
CASSKAPPAGRGLAKNIQYF
TGTGCCAGCAGCAAAGCTCCCCCGGCAGGCCGGGGACTAGCCAAAAACATTCAGTACTTC
>TRBD2|NA|TRBJ2-5|TRBV12-3/TRBV12-4
CASRRGAGVETQYF
TGTGCCAGCAGGCGGGGGGCGGGGGTAGAGACCCAGTACTTC
>TRBD2|few|TRBJ2-1|TRBV20-1
CSARGVAGANYNEQFF
TGCAGTGCTAGAGGGGTAGCGGGGGCGAACTACAATGAGCAGTTCTTC
>TRBD1|many|TRBJ1-2|TRBV7-2
CASSLSGRGTGLSGYTF
TGTGCCAGCAGCTTAAGTGGGCGTGGGACAGGGCTAAGTGGCTACACCTTC
>NA|NA|TRBJ1-2|TRBV30
CACPRPSHRGGYTF
TGTGCCTGCCCACGGCCAAGCCATCGGGGTGGCTACACCTTC
>TRBD1|NA|TRBJ2-7|TRBV28
CTSTEPTDRGQIQQYF
TGTACCAGCACCGAACCAACCGACAGGGGGCAGATACAGCAGTACTTC
>NA|many|TRBJ2-1|TRBV29-1
CSVEGFRNAGLSSYNEQFF
TGCAGCGTTGAAGGCTTTCGGAATGCCGGACTTAGCTCCTACAATGAGCAGTTCTTC
>NA|few|TRBJ2-5|TRBV6-5
CAAGGRAETQYF
TGTGCCGCCGGGGGCCGAGCAGAGACCCAGTACTTC